These T cell receptor beta chains were read from a single sample in a study of cytomegalovirus exposure and HLA in healthy donors. Some clones are missing from TCRdb's copy, which holds only in-frame ones; the method was immunoSEQ multiplex PCR. This table has roughly 110,000 clones, 60% to 80% appearing once. Input material: PBMCs. All receptors come from a man between 40 and 49 years old in good health and CMV-seronegative. The CDR3 runs from the conserved cysteine through the conserved F or W. Each record gives: clone size, D gene, J gene, V gene, CDR3 DNA, CDR3 protein. The D gene is left open where the match is weak. Clone size is given for some rows only: seen once, a few or many times, or a class if the clone is expanded.

>.|TRBD2|TRBJ2-1|TRBV9
TGTGCCAGCAGCGCGAGCGGGGTGACCTACAATGAGCAGTTCTTC
CASSASGVTYNEQFF
>.|.|TRBJ1-6|TRBV7-2
TGTGCCAGCACCATAAGGGGAGGGGCCGCTAATTCACCCCTCCACTTT
CASTIRGGAANSPLHF
>.|TRBD1|TRBJ1-2|TRBV19
TGTGCCAGTAGTCCAGGGGGCGCCGGGTATGGCTACACCTTC
CASSPGGAGYGYTF
>.|.|TRBJ1-5|TRBV25-1
TGTGCCAGCAGTGGCAGTAGCAATCAGCCCCAGCATTTT
CASSGSSNQPQHF
>.|TRBD1|TRBJ1-2|TRBV6-6
TGTGCCAGCAGTTCCGGACAGGGGCCTGGCTACACCTTC
CASSSGQGPGYTF
>.|.|TRBJ1-4|TRBV5-5
TGTGCCAGCAGCTTATACAGTACTAATGAAAAACTGTTTTTT
CASSLYSTNEKLFF
>.|TRBD1|TRBJ2-2|TRBV19
TGTGCCAGTAGTATATCCAGGGGGCCGGCCGGGGAGCTGTTTTTT
CASSISRGPAGELFF
>.|.|TRBJ2-5|TRBV9
TGTGCCAGCAGCGAAGGGGGAGAGACCCAGTACTTC
CASSEGGETQYF
>.|.|TRBJ2-5|TRBV5-1
TGCGCCAGCAGCTTGGCATTCAACAGACAAGAGACCCAGTACTTC
CASSLAFNRQETQYF
>.|.|TRBJ1-3|TRBV7-4
TGTGCCAGCTCCGGGACACTCGGAAACACCATATATTTT
CASSGTLGNTIYF
>once|.|TRBJ1-4|TRBV19
TGTGCCAGTTCCCCTATTTGGACAGACTTTAATGAAAAACTGTTTTTT
CASSPIWTDFNEKLFF
>few|.|TRBJ2-5|TRBV7-2
TGTGCCAGCAGCTTATTTCGACAGAGTCAAGAGACCCAGTACTTC
CASSLFRQSQETQYF
>.|.|TRBJ1-3|TRBV28
TGTGCCAGCACCCTTTCGGTAACTGGAAACACCATATATTTT
CASTLSVTGNTIYF
>.|TRBD1|TRBJ1-5|TRBV6-1
TGTGCCAGCAGTGAAGACAGGGGTCAAACGCCCCAGCATTTT
CASSEDRGQTPQHF
>few|TRBD2|TRBJ2-5|TRBV11-2
TGTGCCAGCAGCTTAGATCTGGGCGGGGGGCAAAAGACCCAGTACTTC
CASSLDLGGGQKTQYF
>.|TRBD2|TRBJ2-4|TRBV5-1
TGCGCCAGCAGCTTAGGACTAGCGGGGGGGCCGTACAAAAACATTCAGTACTTC
CASSLGLAGGPYKNIQYF
>few|TRBD2|TRBJ2-5|TRBV9
TGTGCCAGCAGCGTAGAAGCCGGACTAGCGGGTGGGCAAGAGACCCAGTACTTC
CASSVEAGLAGGQETQYF
>.|.|TRBJ2-1|TRBV2
TGTGCCACACAACCAAGCGGGGCTCGGGGGGCTGAGCAGTTCTTC
CATQPSGARGAEQFF
>.|TRBD1|TRBJ1-6|TRBV9
TGTGCCAGCAGCGCCCGACAGGGAGAAGGGTCACCCCTCCACTTT
CASSARQGEGSPLHF
>.|TRBD2|TRBJ2-2|TRBV11-2
TGTGCCAGCAGCGGAGGAGTGGGACTAGCGTGGAACACCGGGGAGCTGTTTTTT
CASSGGVGLAWNTGELFF
>few|TRBD1|TRBJ2-7|TRBV6-1
TGTGCCAGCAGTGAAACAGGGGGCGCCGCCTACGAGCAGTACTTC
CASSETGGAAYEQYF
>.|.|TRBJ1-5|TRBV6-5
TGTGCCAGCAGTCTACAGGGATCTGCTCAGCCCCAGCATTTT
CASSLQGSAQPQHF
>.|.|TRBJ2-1|TRBV4-1
TGCGCCAGCAGCCAAGCTATGGGTAGCGGCAGCAATGAGCAGTTCTTC
CASSQAMGSGSNEQFF
>.|TRBD1|TRBJ2-7|TRBV11-1
TGTGCCAGCAGCTTAGGTTTGGGACAGGGAGGCGAGCAGTACTTC
CASSLGLGQGGEQYF
>once|.|TRBJ1-1|TRBV7-9
TGTGCCAGCAGCATGGCGGGGGGCGACACTGAAGCTTTCTTT
CASSMAGGDTEAFF
>.|.|TRBJ1-1|TRBV2
TGTGCCAGCAACATCAGGATCAACACTGAAGCTTTCTTT
CASNIRINTEAFF
>.|TRBD2|TRBJ2-2|TRBV5-1
TGCGCCAGCAGCCTGGGTCTAGCGGGGAACACCGGGGAGCTGTTTTTT
CASSLGLAGNTGELFF
>.|.|TRBJ2-5|TRBV7-2
TGTGCCAGCAGCTTAGCTACAGGGCCCCAAGAGACCCAGTACTTC
CASSLATGPQETQYF
>few|.|TRBJ1-2|TRBV7-8
TGTGCCAGCAGCTTACAGGAAGGCTATGGCTACACCTTC
CASSLQEGYGYTF
>.|TRBD1|TRBJ2-7|TRBV2
TGTGCCAGCAGGGACCCGGACAGGGGGCCCGAGCAGTACTTC
CASRDPDRGPEQYF
>.|.|TRBJ1-4|TRBV5-6
TGTGCCAGCAGCTTCGACGGGATCGAAAAACTGTTTTTT
CASSFDGIEKLFF
>.|.|TRBJ1-2|TRBV2
TGTGCCAGCAGTGGGCCTCCTGGCTACACCTTC
CASSGPPGYTF
>few|.|TRBJ1-4|TRBV6-6
TGTGCCAGCAGTTTCAGGGACTTTGCAACTAATGAAAAACTGTTTTTT
CASSFRDFATNEKLFF
>.|.|TRBJ1-3|TRBV19
TGTGCCAGTAGCCCAGCTGGGGCCGCGGAAGGAAACACCATATATTTT
CASSPAGAAEGNTIYF
>.|.|TRBJ1-4|TRBV2
TGTGCCAGCAGTGTAGAACGGACAAATGAAAAACTGTTTTTT
CASSVERTNEKLFF
>.|TRBD1|TRBJ1-4|TRBV5-6
TGTGCCAGCAGCTTCACAGGGGCGACTAATGAAAAACTGTTTTTT
CASSFTGATNEKLFF
>few|TRBD2|TRBJ2-3|TRBV5-6
TGTGCCAGCAGCCTAGCGGGCACAGATACGCAGTATTTT
CASSLAGTDTQYF
>.|.|TRBJ2-3|TRBV1
TGCACCAGCAGCCAAGAGGTACGGGGTGGGCCAGATACGCAGTATTTT
CTSSQEVRGGPDTQYF
>.|.|TRBJ2-3|TRBV6-6
TGTGCCAGCAGTAAAGGGGGACCTAGCACAGATACGCAGTATTTT
CASSKGGPSTDTQYF
>.|TRBD1|TRBJ1-2|TRBV19
TGTGCCAGTATCGAAACAGGGGGCCTAAGGACGGCCGGCTACACCTTC
CASIETGGLRTAGYTF
>.|.|TRBJ2-7|TRBV5-4
TGTGCCAGCAGCGCTGCCCCTGGGCCGTACGAGCAGTACTTC
CASSAAPGPYEQYF
>few|TRBD2|TRBJ2-2|TRBV7-9
TGTTCCAGCAGCAGATCGGGGGGGCTAACCGGGGAGCTGTTTTTT
CSSSRSGGLTGELFF
>once|TRBD1|TRBJ2-1|TRBV6-6
TGTGCCAGCCGGCGACCAAACAGGGGTGATGAGCAGTTCTTC
CASRRPNRGDEQFF
>once|.|TRBJ2-7|TRBV2
TGTGCCAGTTCCGTTTACGAGCAGTACTTC
CASSVYEQYF
>.|.|TRBJ2-3|TRBV5-1
TGCGCCAGCAGCCCGTTCACCGGAGGCACAGATACGCAGTATTTT
CASSPFTGGTDTQYF